This T cell receptor beta chain was identified in a study of cytomegalovirus exposure and HLA in healthy donors. Trimming removed 2 bases from V and 0 bases from J; junction bases left unmatched: 4. The CDR3 runs to 15 residues. Per germline, CDR1 SGHVS and CDR2 FQNEAQ. PCR was performed using 60 Vbeta and 13 Jbeta primers. Assay: immunoSEQ multiplex PCR; the TCRdb copy retains only in-frame clones and omits some. The sample carries more than 100,000 clones, approximately 64% recorded once. This sequence was found in a woman in her fifties or sixties in good health and CMV-seronegative. The genes are TRBV7-8 and TRBJ2-7; TRBD1 agrees at 7 bases. Material: PBMCs. Here the CDR3 DNA reads TGTGCCAGCAGCTTAACATGGGACAGCTCCTACGAGCAGTACTTC. This sequence encodes CASSLTWDSSYEQYF. The full variable domain, rest sourced from reference TRBV7-8 and TRBJ2-7, is GAGVSQSPRYKVAKRGQDVALRCDPISGHVSLFWYQQALGQGPEFLTYFQNEAQLDKSGLPSDRFFAERPEGSVSTLKIQRTQQEDSAVYLCASSLTWDSSYEQYFGPGTRLTVT.